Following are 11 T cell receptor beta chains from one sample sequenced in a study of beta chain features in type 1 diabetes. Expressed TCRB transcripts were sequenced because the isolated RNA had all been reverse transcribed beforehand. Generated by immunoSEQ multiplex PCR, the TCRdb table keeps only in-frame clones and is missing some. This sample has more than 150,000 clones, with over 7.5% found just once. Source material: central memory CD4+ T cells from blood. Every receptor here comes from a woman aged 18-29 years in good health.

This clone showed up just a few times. The CDR3 DNA reads TGTGCCAGCTCACCAAGTGTTTGGCAGGGTGGTGGAACTGAAGCTTTCTTT. This translates into CASSPSVWQGGGTEAFF. V and J are TRBV18 and TRBJ1-1, with TRBD1 as a possible D gene (5 bases). This CDR3 contains 17 residues. V dropped 2 bases and J dropped 5 bases, with 21 bases sitting between them. Germline lookup yields CDR1 KGHSH and CDR2 LQKENI.

The CDR3 bases are TGTGCCAGCAGAATGCGGACAGGCGGGACTGAAGCTTTCTTT. Protein sequence: CASRMRTGGTEAFF. This chain joins TRBV6-6 and TRBJ1-1, with TRBD1 matching 7 bases. V shed 6 bases, J shed 5 bases, and the junction held 9 bases outside the gene matches. The CDR3 is 14 residues long. The germline V gene has CDR1 MNHNY and CDR2 SVGAGI (reference sequence).

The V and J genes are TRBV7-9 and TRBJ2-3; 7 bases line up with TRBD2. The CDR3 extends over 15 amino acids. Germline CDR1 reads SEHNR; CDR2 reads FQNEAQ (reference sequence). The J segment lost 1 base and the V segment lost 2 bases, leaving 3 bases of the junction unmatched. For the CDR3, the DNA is TGTGCCAGCAGCTTATACCGGGAGGGCACAGATACGCAGTATTTT. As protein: CASSLYREGTDTQYF. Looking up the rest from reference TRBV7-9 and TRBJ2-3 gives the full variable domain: DTGVSQNPRHKITKRGQNVTFRCDPISEHNRLYWYRQTLGQGPEFLTYFQNEAQLEKSRLLSDRFSAERPKGSFSTLEIQRTEQGDSAMYLCASSLYREGTDTQYFGPGTRLTVL.

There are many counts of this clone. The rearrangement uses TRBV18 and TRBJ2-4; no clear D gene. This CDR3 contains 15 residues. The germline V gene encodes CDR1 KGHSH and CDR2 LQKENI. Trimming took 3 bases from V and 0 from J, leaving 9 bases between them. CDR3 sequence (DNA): TGTGCCAGCTCACCCCCCCTTCTAGCCAAAAACATTCAGTACTTC. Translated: CASSPPLLAKNIQYF.

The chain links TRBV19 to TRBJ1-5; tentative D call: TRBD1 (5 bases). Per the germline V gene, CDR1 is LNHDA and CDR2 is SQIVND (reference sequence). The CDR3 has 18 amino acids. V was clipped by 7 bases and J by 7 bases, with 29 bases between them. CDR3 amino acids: CASTQGPFGFTKPQPQHF. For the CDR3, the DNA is TGTGCCAGTACCCAGGGTCCTTTTGGTTTCACTAAGCCACAGCCCCAGCATTTT. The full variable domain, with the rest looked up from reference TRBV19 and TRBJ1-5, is DGGITQSPKYLFRKEGQNVTLSCEQNLNHDAMYWYRQDPGQGLRLIYYSQIVNDFQKGDIAEGYSVSREKKESFPLTVTSAQKNPTAFYLCASTQGPFGFTKPQPQHFGDGTRLSIL.

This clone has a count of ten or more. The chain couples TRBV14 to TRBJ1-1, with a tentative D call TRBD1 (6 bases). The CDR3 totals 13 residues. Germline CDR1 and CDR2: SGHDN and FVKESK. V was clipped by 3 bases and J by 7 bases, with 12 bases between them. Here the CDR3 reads CASSQGAGNEAFF. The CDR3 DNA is TGTGCCAGCAGCCAGGGGGCTGGAAATGAAGCTTTCTTT.

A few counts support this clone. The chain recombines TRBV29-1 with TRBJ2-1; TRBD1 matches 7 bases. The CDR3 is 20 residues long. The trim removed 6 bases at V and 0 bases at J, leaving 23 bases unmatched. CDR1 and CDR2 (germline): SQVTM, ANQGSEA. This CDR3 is CSVSFRGRIGETLSYNEQFF. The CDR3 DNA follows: TGCAGCGTGAGCTTTAGGGGGCGTATCGGGGAGACCCTCTCCTACAATGAGCAGTTCTTC.

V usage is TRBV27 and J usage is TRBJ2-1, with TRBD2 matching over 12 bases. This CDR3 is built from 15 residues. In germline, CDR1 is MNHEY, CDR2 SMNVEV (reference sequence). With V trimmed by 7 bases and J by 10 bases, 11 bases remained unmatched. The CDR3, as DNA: TGTGCCAGCACCCAAACTAGCGGGGGGCGGGGGGAGCAGTTCTTC. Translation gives CASTQTSGGRGEQFF.

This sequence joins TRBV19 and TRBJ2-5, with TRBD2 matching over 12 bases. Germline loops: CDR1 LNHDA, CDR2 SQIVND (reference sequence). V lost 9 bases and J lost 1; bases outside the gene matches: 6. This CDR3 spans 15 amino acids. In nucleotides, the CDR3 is TGTGCCAGCACTAGGACTAGCGGGGCCCAAGAGACCCAGTACTTC. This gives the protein CASTRTSGAQETQYF.

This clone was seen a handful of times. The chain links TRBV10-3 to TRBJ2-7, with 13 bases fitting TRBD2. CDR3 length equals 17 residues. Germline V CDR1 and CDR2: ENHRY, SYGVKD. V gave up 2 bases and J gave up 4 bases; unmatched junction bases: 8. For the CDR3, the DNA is TGTGCCATCAGTGAGGGACTAGCGGGAGATAAAGCGTACGAGCAGTACTTC. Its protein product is CAISEGLAGDKAYEQYF.

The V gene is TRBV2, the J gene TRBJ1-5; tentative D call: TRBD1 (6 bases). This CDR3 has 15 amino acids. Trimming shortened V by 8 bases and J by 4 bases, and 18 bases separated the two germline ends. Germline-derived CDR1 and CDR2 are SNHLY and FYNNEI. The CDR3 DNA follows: TGTGCCAGCGGGGGGGGAGGGACACCAAATCAGCCCCAGCATTTT. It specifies CASGGGGTPNQPQHF. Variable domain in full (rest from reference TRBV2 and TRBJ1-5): EPEVTQTPSHQVTQMGQEVILRCVPISNHLYFYWYRQILGQKVEFLVSFYNNEISEKSEIFDDQFSVERPDGSNFTLKIRSTKLEDSAMYFCASGGGGTPNQPQHFGDGTRLSIL.